These 3 T cell receptor beta chains were sequenced from one sample in a study of shared clonotypes between healthy human individuals (dated by TCRdb to about 2020). The library was prepared using the immunoSEQ multiplex PCR assay. TCRdb obtained this table from immuneACCESS and retained in-frame rearrangements with V and J assigned. These tables miss some clones; where compared with another copy, unresolved V genes account for less than half of the shortfall, and the remainder is unexplained. The sample table holds more than 2,000,000 clones, of which approximately 93% were seen once. Approximately 0.4% of the sample is taken by the ten largest. The material sequenced was naive CD4+ T cells from PBMCs. In the paper's terms, the cell subset or site label means: CD45RA+ positively selected. These receptors came from a man aged 18-30 years in good health. Some clones in this sample may be carry-over from other donors' samples.

V usage is TRBV9 and J usage is TRBJ1-4; the D is unclear. Trimming stripped 1 base from V and 0 bases from J, with 10 bases between. This CDR3 is built from 16 residues. Germline-derived CDR1 and CDR2 are SGDLS and YYNGEE. The CDR3: CASSVSRRATNEKLFF. In nucleotides, the CDR3 is TGTGCCAGCAGCGTATCGCGGAGAGCAACTAATGAAAAACTGTTTTTT.

The V call is TRBV15, the J call TRBJ2-1; D is perhaps TRBD2 (5 bases). V lost 2 bases to trimming and J lost 7 bases, with 9 bases between them. The germline CDR1 and CDR2 sequences are LNHNV and YYDKDF (reference sequence). The length of the CDR3 is 13 residues. In DNA, the CDR3 is TGTGCCACCAGCAGACCTAGAGGGAATGAGCAGTTCTTC. Its translation is CATSRPRGNEQFF.

The chain links TRBV2 to TRBJ1-2, with 7 positions matching TRBD1. The germline V gene has CDR1 SNHLY and CDR2 FYNNEI. The J segment lost 1 base and the V segment lost 6 bases, leaving 8 bases of the junction unmatched. The CDR3 is made up of 15 amino acids. The CDR3 reads CASRGDSRFNYGYTF. Here the CDR3 DNA reads TGTGCCAGCAGGGGGGACAGTCGCTTTAACTATGGCTACACCTTC.